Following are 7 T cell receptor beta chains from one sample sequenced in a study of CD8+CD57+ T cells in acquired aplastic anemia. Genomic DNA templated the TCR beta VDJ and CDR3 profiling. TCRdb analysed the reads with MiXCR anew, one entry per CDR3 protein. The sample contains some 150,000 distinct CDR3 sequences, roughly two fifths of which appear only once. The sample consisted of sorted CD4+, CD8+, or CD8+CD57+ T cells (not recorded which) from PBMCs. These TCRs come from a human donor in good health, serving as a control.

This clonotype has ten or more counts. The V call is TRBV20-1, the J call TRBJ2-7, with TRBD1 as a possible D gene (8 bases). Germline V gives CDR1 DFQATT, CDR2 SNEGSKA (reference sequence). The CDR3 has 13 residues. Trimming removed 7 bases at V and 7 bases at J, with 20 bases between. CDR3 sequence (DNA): TGCAGTGTCATCCAGGGGGCGGGAGAAGAGCAGTACTTC. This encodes CSVIQGAGEEQYF.

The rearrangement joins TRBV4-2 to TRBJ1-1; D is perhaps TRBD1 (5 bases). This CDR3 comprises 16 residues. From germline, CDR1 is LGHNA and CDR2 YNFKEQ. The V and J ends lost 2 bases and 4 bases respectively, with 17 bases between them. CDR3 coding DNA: TGTGCCAGCAGCCAACGATTCGGCCGGGGGAGCACTGAAGCTTTCTTT. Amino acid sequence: CASSQRFGRGSTEAFF.

In nucleotides, the CDR3 is TGCAGCGTTGTGGGGGTTGGTGAAGCTTTCTTT. Its translation: CSVVGVGEAFF. The chain is built from TRBV29-1 and TRBJ1-1, with a weak D call TRBD1 (5 bases). CDR1 is SQVTM, CDR2 ANQGSEA, per germline. V lost 4 bases and J lost 7, with 10 bases in between. This CDR3 is built from 11 residues.

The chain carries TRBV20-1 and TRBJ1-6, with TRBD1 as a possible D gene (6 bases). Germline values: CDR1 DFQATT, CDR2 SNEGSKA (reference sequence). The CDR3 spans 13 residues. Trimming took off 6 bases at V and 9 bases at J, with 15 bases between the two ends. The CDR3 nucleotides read TGCAGTGCCCGGGACACCTGTAGTTCACCCCTCCACTTT. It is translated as CSARDTCSSPLHF.

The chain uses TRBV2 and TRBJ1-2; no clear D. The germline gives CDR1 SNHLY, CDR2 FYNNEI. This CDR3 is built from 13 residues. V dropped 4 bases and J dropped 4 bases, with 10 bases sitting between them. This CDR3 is CASSATITYGYTF. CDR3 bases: TGTGCCAGCAGTGCTACGATAACCTATGGCTACACCTTC.

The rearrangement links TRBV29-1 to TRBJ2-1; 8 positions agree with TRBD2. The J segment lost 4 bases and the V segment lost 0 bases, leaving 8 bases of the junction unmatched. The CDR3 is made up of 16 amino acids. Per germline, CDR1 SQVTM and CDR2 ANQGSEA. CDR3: CSVEDLVTSVYNEQFF. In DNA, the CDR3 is TGCAGCGTTGAAGATCTTGTGACTAGCGTATACAATGAGCAGTTCTTC.

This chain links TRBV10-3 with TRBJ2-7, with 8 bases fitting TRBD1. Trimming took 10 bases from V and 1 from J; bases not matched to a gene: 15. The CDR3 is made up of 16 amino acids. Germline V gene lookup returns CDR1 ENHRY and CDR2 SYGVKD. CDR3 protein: CASRQDGTGLSYEQYF. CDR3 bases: TGTGCCAGCAGACAAGACGGGACAGGATTATCCTACGAGCAGTACTTC.